This entry lists 29 T cell receptor beta chains sequenced from one sample in a study of cytomegalovirus exposure and HLA in healthy donors. The PCR employed 60 Vbeta primers together with 13 Jbeta primers. Sequenced by immunoSEQ multiplex PCR; TCRdb stores in-frame clones only, minus some. The table has 100,000 to 150,000 clones, 76% seen once; the top ten hold about 1.8%. The sequenced sample consisted of PBMCs. The receptors derive from a female donor in good health and CMV-seropositive.

This chain joins TRBV4-1 and TRBJ1-1; a weak D match, TRBD1 (5 bases). V lost 0 bases, J lost 5 bases, and 13 bases lay in between. The CDR3 totals 15 residues. CDR1 and CDR2 from the germline V gene are MGHRA and YSYEKL. The CDR3 coding sequence is TGCGCCAGCAGCCAAGATCAGGGCAGCGGGACTGAAGCTTTCTTT. As protein: CASSQDQGSGTEAFF.

This clone was seen a few times. The chain has TRBV5-4 and TRBJ2-3; maybe TRBD2 (5 bases). Germline-derived CDR1 and CDR2 are SGHNT and YYREEE (reference sequence). The V gene lost 2 bases and the J gene lost 0 bases, with 10 bases spanning the gap. The CDR3 is 15 amino acids. CDR3 DNA: TGTGCCAGCAGCTTTGGCCGGACTAGCACAGATACGCAGTATTTT. This gives the protein CASSFGRTSTDTQYF.

The rearrangement links TRBV19 to TRBJ2-7; TRBD1 aligns across 11 bases. Germline values: CDR1 LNHDA, CDR2 SQIVND (reference sequence). The length of the CDR3 is 15 residues. After removal of 3 bases from V and 0 bases from J, the junction contained 1 base not matched to a gene. The CDR3 is CASSIGTGGSYEQYF. The CDR3 DNA reads as TGTGCCAGTAGTATCGGGACAGGGGGCTCCTACGAGCAGTACTTC. The whole variable domain, remainder taken from reference TRBV19 and TRBJ2-7, is DGGITQSPKYLFRKEGQNVTLSCEQNLNHDAMYWYRQDPGQGLRLIYYSQIVNDFQKGDIAEGYSVSREKKESFPLTVTSAQKNPTAFYLCASSIGTGGSYEQYFGPGTRLTVT.

This clone appeared a few times. V gene TRBV7-9 combines with J gene TRBJ2-2; no clear D. V was pared by 0 bases and J by 7 bases, with 9 bases between. From germline, CDR1 is SEHNR and CDR2 FQNEAQ (reference sequence). This CDR3 region has 14 residues. The CDR3 is CASSLALPGGELFF. The CDR3 nucleotides read TGTGCCAGCAGCTTAGCGCTCCCGGGCGGGGAGCTGTTTTTT.

The rearrangement links TRBV5-1 to TRBJ1-6; D remains unclear. Looked up from germline, CDR1 is SGHRS and CDR2 is YFSETQ. V lost 0 bases and J 4 bases, leaving 8 bases between the germline ends. This CDR3 is built from 15 residues. The CDR3 sequence is CASSLGRGYNSPLHF. CDR3 sequence (DNA): TGCGCCAGCAGCTTGGGCCGGGGTTATAATTCACCCCTCCACTTT.

The chain couples TRBV6-6 to TRBJ1-4, with 7 bases identical to TRBD1. Losses at the gene ends were 0 bases for V and 6 bases for J; bases not matched to a gene: 4. The CDR3 is 15 residues long. Germline assignment: CDR1 MNHNY and CDR2 SVGAGI (reference sequence). Written as DNA, the CDR3 is TGTGCCAGCAGTTACTCGACAGGGAAGGATGAAAAACTGTTTTTT. It translates to CASSYSTGKDEKLFF.

The chain employs TRBV25-1 and TRBJ2-2, with a weak D call TRBD1 (5 bases). The CDR3 is 14 residues long. The V end lost 3 bases, the J end lost 3 bases, and 8 bases lay between the germline ends. The germline V gene encodes CDR1 MGHDK and CDR2 SYGVNS. CDR3 nucleotide sequence: TGTGCCAGCAGTGATCCAGGGTACACCGGGGAGCTGTTTTTT. Translating gives CASSDPGYTGELFF.

The DNA of the CDR3 is TGTGCCATCAGTGGGACAGTGAACACTGAAGCTTTCTTT. Translating it yields CAISGTVNTEAFF. The chain is built from TRBV10-3 and TRBJ1-1; possible D gene TRBD1, 6 bases. The CDR3 runs to 13 residues. The V end was cut by 4 bases, the J end by 0 bases, with 6 bases between. Germline-derived CDR1 and CDR2 are ENHRY and SYGVKD.

The rearrangement uses TRBV18 and TRBJ2-1; possible D gene TRBD2, 6 bases. The length of the CDR3 is 15 residues. V dropped 6 bases and J dropped 5 bases, with 17 bases sitting between them. CDR1 and CDR2 from the germline V gene are KGHSH and LQKENI. The CDR3 spells CASSLGLAPNNEQFF. As DNA, the CDR3 is TGTGCCAGCTCGCTTGGGCTAGCGCCGAACAATGAGCAGTTCTTC.

V gene TRBV28 combines with J gene TRBJ2-1, with a possible D match to TRBD2 (6 bases). The CDR3 loop spans 13 amino acids. Per the germline V gene, CDR1 is MDHEN and CDR2 is SYDVKM. V dropped 8 bases and J dropped 2 bases, with 10 bases sitting between them. The CDR3 spells CASRDSPYNEQFF. The CDR3 DNA sequence: TGTGCCAGCCGGGACTCCCCCTACAATGAGCAGTTCTTC.

The chain combines TRBV18 with TRBJ2-1, with 13 bases matching TRBD2. This CDR3 comprises 16 residues. The V and J ends lost 0 bases and 4 bases, in that order; junction bases with no gene match: 0. Germline CDR1 and CDR2: KGHSH and LQKENI. CDR3 protein: CASSPPGLAGYNEQFF. CDR3 nucleotide sequence: TGTGCCAGCTCACCACCGGGACTAGCGGGGTACAATGAGCAGTTCTTC.

Details on this clone: The identical CDR3 is also encoded by other nucleotide sequences in the sample. This chain links TRBV10-3 with TRBJ2-3; 9 bases align to TRBD2. After removal of 2 bases from V and 4 bases from J, the junction contained 1 base not matched to a gene. Germline assignment: CDR1 ENHRY and CDR2 SYGVKD. The CDR3 has 14 residues. CDR3 DNA: TGTGCCATCAGTGAGGTAGCGGGAGCAGATACGCAGTATTTT. This codes for CAISEVAGADTQYF.

This clone has just one count. The V gene is TRBV7-9, the J gene TRBJ2-1; maybe TRBD2 (7 bases). Germline V gene data show CDR1 as SEHNR and CDR2 as FQNEAQ (reference sequence). Trimming stripped 5 bases from V and 6 bases from J, with 20 bases between. CDR3 length: 16 residues. The CDR3 loop is CASSPPGQRDTNEQFF. In nucleotides, the CDR3 is TGTGCCAGCAGCCCCCCCGGACAGCGGGACACCAATGAGCAGTTCTTC.

The rearrangement uses TRBV7-6 and TRBJ2-4; D remains unclear. From germline, CDR1 is SGHVS and CDR2 FNYEAQ. The ends were cut back, 5 bases at V and 0 bases at J, with 20 bases in the middle. This CDR3 is 18 amino acids long. The CDR3 is CASSPGRPKSLAKNIQYF. As DNA, the CDR3 is TGTGCCAGCAGCCCGGGTCGACCTAAGTCACTAGCCAAAAACATTCAGTACTTC.

This clone was recorded many times. The chain links TRBV5-6 to TRBJ2-5; 8 bases match TRBD1. The trim removed 6 bases at V and 4 bases at J, leaving 8 bases unmatched. CDR3 size: 14 residues. The germline gives CDR1 SGHDT, CDR2 YYEEEE. CDR3 residues: CASILRGQGETQYF. The DNA of the CDR3 is TGTGCCAGCATCTTACGCGGACAGGGAGAGACCCAGTACTTC. Using reference TRBV5-6 and TRBJ2-5 for the parts outside the CDR3, the full variable domain is DAGVTQSPTHLIKTRGQQVTLRCSPKSGHDTVSWYQQALGQGPQFIFQYYEEEERQRGNFPDRFSGHQFPNYSSELNVNALLLGDSALYLCASILRGQGETQYFGPGTRLLVL.

This rearrangement joins TRBV30 to TRBJ1-4; D is uncertain. The CDR3 is made up of 14 amino acids. Germline assignment: CDR1 GTSNPN and CDR2 SVGIG (reference sequence). The V end was cut by 2 bases, the J end by 0 bases, with 7 bases between. The CDR3 DNA follows: TGTGCCTGGAGTTACGGGACAACTAATGAAAAACTGTTTTTT. The encoded protein is CAWSYGTTNEKLFF.

This clone was recorded a few times. The chain couples TRBV2 to TRBJ1-4; D is unresolved. The CDR3 consists of 14 residues. Trimming stripped 6 bases from V and 2 bases from J, with 10 bases between. Germline assignment: CDR1 SNHLY and CDR2 FYNNEI. The CDR3 sequence is CASRRSVTNEKLFF. The CDR3 DNA sequence: TGTGCCAGCAGACGTTCGGTCACTAATGAAAAACTGTTTTTT.

J is TRBJ1-1 and V is TRBV5-6; 10 bases fit TRBD1. Germline CDR1 SGHDT, CDR2 YYEEEE. V shed 4 bases, J shed 11 bases, and the junction held 8 bases outside the gene matches. CDR3 size: 13 residues. The CDR3 DNA follows: TGTGCCAGCAGCGGAGGGACAGGGGTACTGGCTTTCTTT. This encodes CASSGGTGVLAFF.

Turning to this clone: The sample contains more than one DNA sequence encoding this CDR3. J is TRBJ1-4 and V is TRBV18; 11 bases align to TRBD1. The CDR3 is 15 amino acids. Trimming removed 3 bases from V and 7 bases from J; junction bases left unmatched: 4. Germline assignment: CDR1 KGHSH and CDR2 LQKENI. The CDR3 region has the DNA TGTGCCAGCTCACCTTCGGGACAGGGGGGTGAAAAACTGTTTTTT. It encodes CASSPSGQGGEKLFF.

This clone was observed a single time. This chain joins TRBV2 and TRBJ2-7; TRBD2 matches 8 bases. V trimming: 5 bases; J trimming: 0 bases; junction bases outside the gene matches: 12. The germline gives CDR1 SNHLY, CDR2 FYNNEI. CDR3 length equals 17 residues. The CDR3 DNA is TGTGCCAGCAGTTCCTTTTTGGTAGCGGGACACTCCTACGAGCAGTACTTC. Its translation: CASSSFLVAGHSYEQYF.

CDR3 nucleotides: TGTGCCAGCTCCCTCCGCACGGGCGGGAGTGTGCCAGATACGCAGTATTTT. Its protein is CASSLRTGGSVPDTQYF. The chain links TRBV18 to TRBJ2-3; TRBD2 aligns across 7 bases. The CDR3 is 17 amino acids. Per germline, CDR1 KGHSH and CDR2 LQKENI. V dropped 6 bases and J dropped 4; count of bases not matched to a gene: 16.

V gene TRBV29-1 combines with J gene TRBJ2-5; D might be TRBD1 or TRBD2, each matching 5 bases. The J call is in doubt because the DNA end fits TRBJ2-7 better. There are 13 residues in the CDR3. Germline CDR1 SQVTM, CDR2 ANQGSEA. The CDR3 is CSVKFGGSYEQYF. CDR3 DNA: TGCAGCGTTAAATTTGGGGGCTCCTACGAGCAGTACTTC.

This chain joins TRBV15 and TRBJ1-5; unclear D gene. Trimming took 1 base from V and 0 from J, leaving 10 bases between them. The CDR3 runs to 16 residues. CDR1 LNHNV and CDR2 YYDKDF come from the germline V gene (reference sequence). DNA for the CDR3: TGTGCCACCAGCAGAGGCGAAATTAATAGCAATCAGCCCCAGCATTTT. Translation: CATSRGEINSNQPQHF.

This chain connects TRBV5-1 to TRBJ2-7; D is unresolved. The CDR3 is 13 amino acids. The germline V gene has CDR1 SGHRS and CDR2 YFSETQ. Trimming took 5 bases from V and 2 from J, leaving 11 bases between them. This CDR3 reads CASSSPATYEQYF. Here the CDR3 DNA reads TGCGCCAGCAGTTCCCCAGCGACCTACGAGCAGTACTTC.

The sample holds a few counts of this clone. V usage is TRBV6-1 and J usage is TRBJ2-7, with 8 bases fitting TRBD2. The CDR3 is made up of 15 amino acids. The V gene's germline CDR1 is MNHNS and CDR2 SASEGT. V was pared by 7 bases and J by 8 bases, with 16 bases of the junction left unmatched. The CDR3 is CASTYSGGELSKQYF. As DNA, the CDR3 is TGTGCCAGCACGTACAGCGGGGGAGAACTTTCCAAGCAGTACTTC.

This clone was counted a single time. J is TRBJ2-7 and V is TRBV5-6, with TRBD2 matching over 7 bases. The CDR3 sequence is 12 residues long. Germline loops: CDR1 SGHDT, CDR2 YYEEEE. Losses at the gene ends were 4 bases for V and 4 bases for J; bases not matched to a gene: 2. CDR3 loop: CASSRTSYEQYF. The CDR3 bases are TGTGCCAGCAGCAGGACTAGTTACGAGCAGTACTTC.

The J gene is TRBJ2-7, the V gene TRBV2; 10 bases are shared with TRBD2. The ends lost 8 bases at V and 6 bases at J; junction bases unmatched: 10. The length of the CDR3 is 14 residues. Germline assignment: CDR1 SNHLY and CDR2 FYNNEI. This chain's CDR3 is CASGAEREGGEQYF. The CDR3 DNA reads TGTGCCAGCGGTGCAGAGCGGGAGGGCGGCGAGCAGTACTTC.

The chain carries TRBV10-3 and TRBJ2-7; the match to TRBD2 covers 9 bases. Looked up from germline, CDR1 is ENHRY and CDR2 is SYGVKD. CDR3 length: 16 residues. V lost 0 bases and J lost 7; bases outside the gene matches: 10. The CDR3 loop is CAISESRVAGAREQYF. The CDR3 bases are TGTGCCATCAGTGAGTCGAGGGTAGCGGGGGCGCGAGAGCAGTACTTC.

CDR3 loop: CASVHRELTYNEQFF. The CDR3 DNA follows: TGTGCCAGCGTGCACAGGGAACTTACATACAATGAGCAGTTCTTC. The rearrangement joins TRBV7-2 to TRBJ2-1; a possible D gene is TRBD1 (6 bases). The CDR3 has 15 residues. Trimming stripped 8 bases from V and 4 bases from J, with 18 bases between. Germline assignment: CDR1 SGHTA and CDR2 FQGNSA.